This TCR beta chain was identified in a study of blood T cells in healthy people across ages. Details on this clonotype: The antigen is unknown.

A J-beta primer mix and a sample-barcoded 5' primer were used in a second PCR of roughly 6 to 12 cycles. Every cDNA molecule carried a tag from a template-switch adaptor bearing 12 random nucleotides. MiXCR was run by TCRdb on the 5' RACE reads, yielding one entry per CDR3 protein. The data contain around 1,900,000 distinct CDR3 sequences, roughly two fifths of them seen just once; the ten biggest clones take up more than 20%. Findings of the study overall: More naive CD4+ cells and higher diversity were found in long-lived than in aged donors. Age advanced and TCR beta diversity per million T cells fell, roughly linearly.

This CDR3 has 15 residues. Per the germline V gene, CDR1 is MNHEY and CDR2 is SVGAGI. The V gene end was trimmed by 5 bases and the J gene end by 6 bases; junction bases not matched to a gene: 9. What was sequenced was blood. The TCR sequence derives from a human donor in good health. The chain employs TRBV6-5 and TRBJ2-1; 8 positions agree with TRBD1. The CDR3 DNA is TGTGCCAGCAGTGCCCCGGGACAGGCAAGCAATGAGCAGTTCTTC. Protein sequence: CASSAPGQASNEQFF.